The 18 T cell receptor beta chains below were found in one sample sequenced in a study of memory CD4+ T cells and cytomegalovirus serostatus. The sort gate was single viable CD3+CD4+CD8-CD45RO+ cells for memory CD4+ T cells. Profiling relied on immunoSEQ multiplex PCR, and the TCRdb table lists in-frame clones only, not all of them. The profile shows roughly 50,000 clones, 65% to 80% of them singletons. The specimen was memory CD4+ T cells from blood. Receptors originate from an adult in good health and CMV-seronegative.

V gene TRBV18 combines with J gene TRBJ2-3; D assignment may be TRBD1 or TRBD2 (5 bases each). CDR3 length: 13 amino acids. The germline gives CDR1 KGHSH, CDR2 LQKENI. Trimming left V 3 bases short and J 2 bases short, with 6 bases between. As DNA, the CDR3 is TGTGCCAGCTCACCGGGGACCACAGATACGCAGTATTTT. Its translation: CASSPGTTDTQYF.

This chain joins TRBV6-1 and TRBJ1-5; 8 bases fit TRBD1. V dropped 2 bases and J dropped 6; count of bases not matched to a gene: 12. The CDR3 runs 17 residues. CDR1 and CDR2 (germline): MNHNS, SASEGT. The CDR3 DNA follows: TGTGCCAGCAGTGAATTTTGGGGAGGACAGGGTCGTCAGCCCCAGCATTTT. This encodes CASSEFWGGQGRQPQHF.

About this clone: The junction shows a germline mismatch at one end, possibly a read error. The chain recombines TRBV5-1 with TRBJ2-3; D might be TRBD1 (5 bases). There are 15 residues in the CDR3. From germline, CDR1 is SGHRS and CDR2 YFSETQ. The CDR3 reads CASSLGQGFTDTQYF. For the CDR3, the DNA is TGCGCCAGCAGCTTGGGGCAGGGCTTCACAGATACACAGTATTTT. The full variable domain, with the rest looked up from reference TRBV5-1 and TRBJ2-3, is KAGVTQTPRYLIKTRGQQVTLSCSPISGHRSVSWYQQTPGQGLQFLFEYFSETQRNKGNFPGRFSGRQFSNSRSEMNVSTLELGDSALYLCASSLGQGFTDTQYFGPGTRLTVL.

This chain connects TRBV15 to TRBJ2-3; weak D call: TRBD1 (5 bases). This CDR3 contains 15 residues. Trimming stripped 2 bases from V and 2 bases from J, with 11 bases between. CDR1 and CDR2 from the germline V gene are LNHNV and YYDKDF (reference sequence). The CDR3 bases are TGTGCCACCAGCAGAACTGACAGCTACACAGATACGCAGTATTTT. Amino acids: CATSRTDSYTDTQYF.

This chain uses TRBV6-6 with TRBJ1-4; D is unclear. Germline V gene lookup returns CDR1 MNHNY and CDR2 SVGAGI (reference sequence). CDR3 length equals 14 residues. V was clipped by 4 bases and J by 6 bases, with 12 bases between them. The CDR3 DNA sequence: TGTGCCAGCAGTTTTCCGGGTCGGGATGAAAAACTGTTTTTT. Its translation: CASSFPGRDEKLFF.

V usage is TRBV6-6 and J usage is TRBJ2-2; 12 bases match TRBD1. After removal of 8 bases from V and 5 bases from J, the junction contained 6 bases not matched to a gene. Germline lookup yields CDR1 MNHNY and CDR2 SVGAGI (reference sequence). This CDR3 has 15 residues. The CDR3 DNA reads TGTGCCAGCTACGGGACAGGGGGCTGGACCGGGGAGCTGTTTTTT. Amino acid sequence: CASYGTGGWTGELFF.

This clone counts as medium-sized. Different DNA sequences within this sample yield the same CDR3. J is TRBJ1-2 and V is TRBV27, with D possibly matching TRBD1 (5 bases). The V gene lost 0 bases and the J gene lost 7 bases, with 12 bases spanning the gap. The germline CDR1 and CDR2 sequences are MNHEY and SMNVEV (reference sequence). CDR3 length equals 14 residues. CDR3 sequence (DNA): TGTGCCAGCAGTTTATCGTTAGGGGTCGGTGGCTACACCTTC. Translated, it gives CASSLSLGVGGYTF.

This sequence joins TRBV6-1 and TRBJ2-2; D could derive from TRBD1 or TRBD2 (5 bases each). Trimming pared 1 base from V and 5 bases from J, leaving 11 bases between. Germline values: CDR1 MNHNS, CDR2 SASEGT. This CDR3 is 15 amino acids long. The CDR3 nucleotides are TGTGCCAGCAGTGAAGAGAACAGGAGGACCGGGGAGCTGTTTTTT. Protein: CASSEENRRTGELFF.

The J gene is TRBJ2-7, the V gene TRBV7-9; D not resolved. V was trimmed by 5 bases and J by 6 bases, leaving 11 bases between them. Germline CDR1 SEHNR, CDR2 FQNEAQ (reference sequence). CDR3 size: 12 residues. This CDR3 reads CASSPVPSEQYF. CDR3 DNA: TGTGCCAGCAGCCCCGTCCCGTCCGAGCAGTACTTC.

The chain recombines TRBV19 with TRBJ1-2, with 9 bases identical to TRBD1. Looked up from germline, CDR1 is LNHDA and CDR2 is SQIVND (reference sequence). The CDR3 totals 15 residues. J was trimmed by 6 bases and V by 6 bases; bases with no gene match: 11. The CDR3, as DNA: TGTGCCAGTAGCCACCCGCGGACAGGGGATAATGGCTACACCTTC. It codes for CASSHPRTGDNGYTF.

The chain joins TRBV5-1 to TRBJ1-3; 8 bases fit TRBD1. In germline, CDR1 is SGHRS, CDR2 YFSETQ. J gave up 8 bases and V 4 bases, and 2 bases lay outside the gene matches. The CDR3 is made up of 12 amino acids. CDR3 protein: CASSPQGDTIYF. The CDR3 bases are TGCGCCAGCAGCCCACAGGGGGACACCATATATTTT.

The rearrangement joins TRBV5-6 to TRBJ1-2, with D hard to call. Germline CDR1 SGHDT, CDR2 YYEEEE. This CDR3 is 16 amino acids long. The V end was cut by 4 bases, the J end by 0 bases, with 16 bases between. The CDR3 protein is CASSGEKTYSNYGYTF. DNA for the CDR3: TGTGCCAGCAGCGGGGAGAAGACGTACTCTAACTATGGCTACACCTTC.

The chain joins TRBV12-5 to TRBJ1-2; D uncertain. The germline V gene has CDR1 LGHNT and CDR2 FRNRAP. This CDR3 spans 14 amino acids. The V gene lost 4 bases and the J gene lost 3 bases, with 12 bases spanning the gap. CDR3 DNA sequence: TGTGCTAGTGGTTCCCCTTATTCGGACTATGGCTACACCTTC. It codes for CASGSPYSDYGYTF.

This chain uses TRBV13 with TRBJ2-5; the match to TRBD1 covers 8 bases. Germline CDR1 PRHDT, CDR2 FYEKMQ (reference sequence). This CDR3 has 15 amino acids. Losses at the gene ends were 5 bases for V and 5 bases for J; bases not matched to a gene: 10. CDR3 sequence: CASSPWTGSRETQYF. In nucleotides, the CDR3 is TGTGCCAGCAGCCCGTGGACAGGGAGTAGGGAGACCCAGTACTTC.

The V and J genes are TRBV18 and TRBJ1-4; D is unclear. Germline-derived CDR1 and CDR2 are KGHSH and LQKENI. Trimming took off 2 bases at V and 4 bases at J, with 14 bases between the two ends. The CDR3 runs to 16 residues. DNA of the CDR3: TGTGCCAGCTCACCATCTCGGGCAGGTCGTAATGAAAAACTGTTTTTT. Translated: CASSPSRAGRNEKLFF.

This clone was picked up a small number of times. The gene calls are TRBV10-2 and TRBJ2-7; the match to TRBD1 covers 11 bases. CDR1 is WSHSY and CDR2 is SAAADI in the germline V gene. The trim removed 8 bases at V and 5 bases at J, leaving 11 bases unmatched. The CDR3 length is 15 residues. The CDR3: CASRPFRTGGDEQYF. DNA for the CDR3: TGCGCCAGCCGCCCCTTCCGGACAGGGGGCGACGAGCAGTACTTC.

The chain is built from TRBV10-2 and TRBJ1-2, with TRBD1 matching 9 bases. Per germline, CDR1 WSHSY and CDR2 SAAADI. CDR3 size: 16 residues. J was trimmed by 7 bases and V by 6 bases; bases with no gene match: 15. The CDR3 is CASSRDRAHRGTGYTF. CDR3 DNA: TGCGCCAGCAGCAGGGACAGGGCCCATAGGGGCACTGGCTACACCTTC.

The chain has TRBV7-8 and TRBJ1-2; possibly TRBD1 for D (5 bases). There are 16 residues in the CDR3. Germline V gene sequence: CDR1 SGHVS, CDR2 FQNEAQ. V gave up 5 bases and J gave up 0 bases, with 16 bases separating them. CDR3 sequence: CASSPPWTSTNYGYTF. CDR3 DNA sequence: TGTGCCAGCAGCCCCCCATGGACAAGCACTAACTATGGCTACACCTTC.